The T cell receptor beta chain described here comes from a study of OX40 agonist ivuxolimab in advanced cancers. Study background: Enrollees could have had prior anti-PD-1, anti-PD-L1 or anti-CTLA-4 therapy, which 30% to 50% had received.

The CDR3 extends over 14 amino acids. Germline CDR1 reads LNHDA; CDR2 reads SQIVND (reference sequence). Trimming left V 3 bases short and J 3 bases short, with 11 bases between. Profiled with immunoSEQ multiplex PCR; TCRdb holds only in-frame clones, not every one. Among about 64,000 clones listed, approximately 78% were seen once. The receptor was derived from an adult with an advanced solid tumor such as melanoma, head and neck, liver or kidney cancer. J is TRBJ1-1 and V is TRBV19; D is perhaps TRBD1 (5 bases). Here the sequenced sample was CD4+ or CD8+ T cells sorted from blood, taken in a trial of the OX40 agonist ivuxolimab. CDR3 protein: CASSIWGMDTEAFF. For the CDR3, the DNA is TGTGCCAGTAGTATTTGGGGGATGGACACTGAAGCTTTCTTT.